This TCR beta chain was observed in a study of T-cell memory formation after mild COVID-19 (dated by TCRdb to the early 2020s). At the level of the whole study: Most TCR sequence clusters were specific to one of the two donors. In two donors, T-cell clones that expanded and contracted after mild COVID-19 were followed by sequencing TCRalpha and TCRbeta repertoires longitudinally. The cohort comprised two young, previously healthy adult volunteers, one female and one male.

Ficoll-Paque density gradient centrifugation was the method used to isolate PBMCs. From a lookup of the germline V gene, CDR1 and CDR2 are ENHRY and SYGVKD. V and J are trimmed by 11 bases and 2 bases, and the gene matches miss 7 bases of the junction. Measured from the cysteine to the phenylalanine, the CDR3 is 15 residues long. Only CDR3 DNA remains: 45 bases, in frame from the first base. Study-level results and caveats: Clones contracting from day 15 to 85 had balanced CD4/CD8 phenotypes, while a second wave expanding from day 15 to 37 was biased towards CD4+. Only a couple of mild cases were covered in the study, and larger cohorts including severe cases with pre-infection samples were considered necessary. SARS-CoV-2 specificity of the second-wave clones peaking on day 37 was not confirmed. Contracting CD4+ clones were located mainly in the CM and EM memory subsets, whereas CD8+ clones were found to be enriched in EMRA. Some responding clones were detected in pre-infection memory, suggesting pre-existing cross-reactive memory T cells joined the SARS-CoV-2 response.

This clonotype was counted only a few times. It lacks a known antigen. The input lacks base qualities; no much larger clone sits a single base away. The listed sequencing device is Illumina NovaSeq 6000. cDNA libraries for TCRalpha and TCRbeta were prepared by 5'RACE using constant-segment primers, with sample barcodes and unique molecular identifiers added. RNA was extracted from every sample with Trizol reagent. Library amplification was performed in two PCR steps, and a second sample barcode and Illumina TruSeq adapters were introduced in the second step. The libraries were sequenced on an Illumina NovaSeq using 2 x 150 bp paired-end reads. The authors processed their data as follows. Reads were demultiplexed and collapsed into UMI-guided consensus sequences with migec v1.2.7. Using mixcr v2.1.11, the UMI consensuses were aligned to TRA and TRB V and J templates and assembled into clonotypes. A clonotype was counted as expanded or contracted only if both edgeR and NoisET called the change significant, with noise models trained on biological replicates. edgeR calls used a false discovery rate-adjusted p below 0.01 and a log2 fold-change threshold of 1. As an exploratory analysis of dynamics, max-normalized trajectories of the 1000 most abundant clonotypes were examined by PCA with hierarchical clustering. Separately sequenced CD4+ and CD8+ repertoires were used to assign a CD4 or CD8 phenotype to each responding clone. The public reads were reanalyzed by TCRdb: fastp trimming at Q25, MiXCR alignment, in-frame beta chains only. Each record represents a unique CDR3 protein, reported with the most common genes and DNA among its rows. It is TCRdb's table, rather than the study itself, that gives the V and J calls and clone size. This sample comprises some 14,000 distinct CDR3 sequences, about 16% of them detected only once. Around 50% of the sample is taken by the ten largest.

The receptor chain draws on TRBV10-3 and TRBJ2-1; 12 central bases correspond to TRBD2. This receptor was taken from a man aged 18 to 29 who had mild COVID-19 (a few samples of this study predate the infection). The sample titles of this study are shuffled in the database, so cell type and time point are left out; the donor was told from shared clones. The source material was PBMCs or a T cell subset sorted from them (not recorded which). The CDR3 region has the sequence CAASGGATTYNEQFF. The nucleotide sequence reads TGTGCCGCTAGCGGGGGGGCGACCACCTACAATGAGCAGTTCTTC.